Each of the 23 T cell receptor beta chains below was sequenced from the same sample in a study of blood T cell repertoires in COVID-19. The assay was immunoSEQ multiplex PCR, and TCRdb's table has in-frame clones only and misses some. The sample yields around 88,000 clones, around nine tenths seen once. Specimen: peripheral blood. The receptors derive from a woman of 80 years or more with acute or convalescent COVID-19.

This clone was observed once. This CDR3 reads CASSHQGLNYEQYF. In DNA, the CDR3 is TGTGCCAGCAGTCACCAGGGGTTGAATTACGAGCAGTACTTC. The rearrangement uses TRBV6-5 and TRBJ2-7, with D maybe TRBD1 (6 bases). Germline CDR1 and CDR2: MNHEY and SVGAGI. Trimming shortened V by 5 bases and J by 4 bases, and 15 bases separated the two germline ends. The CDR3 length is 14 residues.

The CDR3 sequence: CASSPQYSNQPQHF. CDR3 nucleotide sequence: TGTGCCAGCTCACCACAATATAGCAATCAGCCCCAGCATTTT. This chain uses TRBV18 with TRBJ1-5, with D unclear. Trimming pared 1 base from V and 0 bases from J, leaving 4 bases between. The CDR3 has 14 residues. Germline loops: CDR1 KGHSH, CDR2 LQKENI.

V gene TRBV7-3 combines with J gene TRBJ2-2; 10 bases fit TRBD2. Germline CDR1 reads SGHTA; CDR2 reads FQGTGA. Germline trimming cut 5 bases from V and 2 bases from J; bases unmatched to any gene: 5. The CDR3 runs 16 residues. The CDR3 spells CASSPGLAVNTGELFF. Here the CDR3 DNA reads TGTGCCAGCAGCCCCGGACTAGCGGTAAACACCGGGGAGCTGTTTTTT.

The rearrangement links TRBV5-4 to TRBJ2-1; 7 bases agree with TRBD1. Per germline, CDR1 SGHNT and CDR2 YYREEE (reference sequence). Germline trimming cut 5 bases from V and 5 bases from J; bases unmatched to any gene: 7. CDR3 length: 14 amino acids. CDR3 loop: CASSTGQVHNEQFF. The CDR3 nucleotides read TGTGCCAGCAGTACAGGACAGGTACACAATGAGCAGTTCTTC.

The chain is built from TRBV5-6 and TRBJ1-1, with TRBD1 matching over 12 bases. The CDR3 loop spans 14 amino acids. J gave up 6 bases and V 3 bases, and 3 bases lay outside the gene matches. CDR1 is SGHDT, CDR2 YYEEEE, per germline. CDR3 DNA sequence: TGTGCCAGCAGCTCCCGGGACAGGGGGCCTGAAGCTTTCTTT. As protein: CASSSRDRGPEAFF. The full variable domain, rest sourced from reference TRBV5-6 and TRBJ1-1, is DAGVTQSPTHLIKTRGQQVTLRCSPKSGHDTVSWYQQALGQGPQFIFQYYEEEERQRGNFPDRFSGHQFPNYSSELNVNALLLGDSALYLCASSSRDRGPEAFFGQGTRLTVV.

The CDR3 reads CASSQGSSYNSPLHF. CDR3 coding DNA: TGTGCCAGCAGCCAGGGCAGCAGCTATAATTCACCCCTCCACTTT. The J gene is TRBJ1-6, the V gene TRBV3-1 (or the pseudogene TRBV3-2); D call uncertain. V lost 3 bases and J lost 3, with 9 bases in between. CDR3 size: 15 residues. The germline V gene has CDR1 LGHDT and CDR2 YNNKEL (reference sequence).

The sample holds one count of this clone. This chain links TRBV7-8 with TRBJ1-6, with a possible D match to TRBD1 (6 bases). CDR3 length: 17 residues. Trimming left V 2 bases short and J 7 bases short, with 18 bases between. Germline CDR1 reads SGHVS; CDR2 reads FQNEAQ. In nucleotides, the CDR3 is TGTGCCAGCAGCTTATTTCGGGTGCGCCAGGGGAATTCACCCCTCCACTTT. It is translated as CASSLFRVRQGNSPLHF. The variable domain in full, with the rest retrieved from reference TRBV7-8 and TRBJ1-6, is GAGVSQSPRYKVAKRGQDVALRCDPISGHVSLFWYQQALGQGPEFLTYFQNEAQLDKSGLPSDRFFAERPEGSVSTLKIQRTQQEDSAVYLCASSLFRVRQGNSPLHFGNGTRLTVT.

The chain uses TRBV7-3 and TRBJ2-1; 8 bases line up with TRBD2. V lost 5 bases to trimming and J lost 6 bases; unmatched junction nucleotides: 9. The CDR3 loop spans 15 amino acids. Germline V lookup: CDR1 SGHTA, CDR2 FQGTGA. The chain's CDR3 is CASSAGRGGVNEQFF. CDR3 bases: TGTGCCAGCAGCGCCGGACGGGGGGGAGTCAATGAGCAGTTCTTC.

CDR3 nucleotides: TGCGCCAGCAGCCAGCGGGGGATCTCCTACAATGAGCAGTTCTTC. Translating it yields CASSQRGISYNEQFF. This rearrangement joins TRBV4-1 to TRBJ2-1; 7 bases map to TRBD2. V was clipped by 3 bases and J by 0 bases; unmatched bases: 2. CDR3 length equals 15 residues. Germline V gene lookup returns CDR1 MGHRA and CDR2 YSYEKL.

V gene TRBV6-2 or TRBV6-3 combines with J gene TRBJ2-1, with 7 bases that match TRBD2. Germline V gene lookup returns CDR1 MNHEY and CDR2 SVGEGT. V gave up 0 bases and J gave up 0 bases; unmatched junction bases: 2. CDR3 size: 16 residues. CDR3 region: CASSYSGGSSYNEQFF. Here the CDR3 DNA reads TGTGCCAGCAGTTACTCTGGCGGGAGCTCCTACAATGAGCAGTTCTTC.

J is TRBJ1-6 and V is TRBV7-2; D is uncertain. The length of the CDR3 is 14 residues. V lost 2 bases, J lost 5 bases, and 7 bases lay in between. Germline-derived CDR1 and CDR2 are SGHTA and FQGNSA. In DNA form, the CDR3 reads TGTGCCAGCAGCTTAAAGTCAGATAATTCACCCCTCCACTTT. Residues: CASSLKSDNSPLHF.

The chain carries TRBV5-1 and TRBJ2-2; 8 bases agree with TRBD1. The CDR3 is 14 residues long. In germline, CDR1 is SGHRS, CDR2 YFSETQ. The ends lost 3 bases at V and 6 bases at J; junction bases unmatched: 4. Here the CDR3 DNA reads TGCGCCAGCAGCTCAACAGGGGGTCCCGGGGAGCTGTTTTTT. Its protein is CASSSTGGPGELFF.

The V gene is TRBV5-1, the J gene TRBJ2-5; TRBD1 is a possible D gene (6 bases). Trimming took 5 bases from V and 0 from J, leaving 8 bases between them. Germline loops: CDR1 SGHRS, CDR2 YFSETQ. CDR3 length: 13 residues. This chain's CDR3 is CASRRDNQETQYF. In DNA, the CDR3 is TGCGCCAGCAGAAGGGACAACCAAGAGACCCAGTACTTC.

The J gene is TRBJ2-6, the V gene TRBV6-6, with 10 bases lining up with TRBD2. V lost 5 bases, J lost 0 bases, and 10 bases stayed unmatched. Per the germline V gene, CDR1 is MNHNY and CDR2 is SVGAGI (reference sequence). CDR3 length equals 19 residues. Written as DNA, the CDR3 is TGTGCCAGCAGTCTGATACTAGCGGGATCCCCCTCTGGGGCCAACGTCCTGACTTTC. Its protein product is CASSLILAGSPSGANVLTF.

The chain is built from TRBV3-1 (or the pseudogene TRBV3-2) and TRBJ2-7, with 9 bases lining up with TRBD2. Looked up from germline, CDR1 is LGHDT and CDR2 is YNNKEL (reference sequence). The CDR3 extends over 17 amino acids. V lost 1 base and J lost 0; bases outside the gene matches: 7. CDR3 in amino acids: CASSQGPSGMSSYEQYF. The CDR3 DNA follows: TGTGCCAGCAGCCAAGGTCCTAGCGGGATGAGCTCCTACGAGCAGTACTTC.

This clone was counted between two and nine times. V is TRBV11-2 and J is TRBJ1-5; D not resolved. V was trimmed by 3 bases and J by 0 bases, leaving 6 bases between them. This CDR3 has 14 amino acids. The germline V gene has CDR1 SGHAT and CDR2 FQNNGV. This CDR3 is CASSFGNSNQPQHF. CDR3 sequence (DNA): TGTGCCAGCAGCTTCGGGAATAGCAATCAGCCCCAGCATTTT.

The chain carries TRBV27 and TRBJ1-2, with 7 positions matching TRBD1. Per the germline V gene, CDR1 is MNHEY and CDR2 is SMNVEV (reference sequence). J gave up 8 bases and V 5 bases, and 5 bases lay outside the gene matches. The CDR3 spans 12 residues. For the CDR3, the DNA is TGTGCCAGCAGTGCACAGGGGTACGGCTACACCTTC. This encodes CASSAQGYGYTF.

The chain carries TRBV6-5 and TRBJ2-7; D might be TRBD1 (6 bases). V gave up 10 bases and J gave up 3 bases, with 13 bases separating them. In germline, CDR1 is MNHEY, CDR2 SVGAGI. This CDR3 has 12 amino acids. The CDR3 region is CATGDSNYEQYF. CDR3 sequence (DNA): TGTGCCACAGGGGATTCGAACTACGAGCAGTACTTC.

The J gene is TRBJ1-1, the V gene TRBV19; TRBD1 aligns across 7 bases. The CDR3 totals 19 residues. V was pared by 1 base and J by 0 bases, with 14 bases of the junction left unmatched. Germline V gene lookup returns CDR1 LNHDA and CDR2 SQIVND (reference sequence). CDR3 coding DNA: TGTGCCAGTAGTATAGTTTTTGTTGGGGACAGCTCCATGAACACTGAAGCTTTCTTT. It translates to CASSIVFVGDSSMNTEAFF.

The chain links TRBV9 to TRBJ2-7, with a tentative D call TRBD2 (5 bases). CDR1 SGDLS and CDR2 YYNGEE come from the germline V gene. Trimming cost V 0 bases and J 7 bases, with 17 bases left between them. This CDR3 region has 15 residues. The CDR3 loop reads CASSVGSGPPGEQYF. DNA of the CDR3: TGTGCCAGCAGCGTAGGGTCAGGACCACCGGGGGAGCAGTACTTC.

The chain employs TRBV5-5 and TRBJ2-3; a possible D gene is TRBD1 (5 bases). V was trimmed by 2 bases and J by 2 bases, leaving 12 bases between them. CDR1 is SGHKS and CDR2 is YYEKEE in the germline V gene (reference sequence). This CDR3 contains 15 residues. The CDR3 sequence is CASSLGRQITDTQYF. CDR3 nucleotide sequence: TGTGCCAGCAGCTTAGGTAGACAGATCACAGATACGCAGTATTTT.

In DNA, the CDR3 is TGTGCCAGTAGTATAGATATTAGCGGGACTAGCGGGAGTAATGAGCAGTTCTTC. Amino acids: CASSIDISGTSGSNEQFF. J is TRBJ2-1 and V is TRBV19; 14 bases align to TRBD2. Per germline, CDR1 LNHDA and CDR2 SQIVND (reference sequence). The ends lost 0 bases at V and 7 bases at J; junction bases unmatched: 8. The CDR3 is made up of 18 amino acids.

A word on this clone: It is unclear where the CDR3 begins or ends on the DNA, so no DNA is shown, and the CDR3 is as TCRdb lists it. The chain carries TRBV6-1 and TRBJ1-2; the table calls TRBD1, which could not be checked here. The CDR3 has 12 residues if both end residues are counted. The germline V gene encodes CDR1 MNHNS and CDR2 SASEGT. The CDR3 region is CASSEWGQGSTF.